There are a few counts of the clone carrying this T cell receptor beta chain. Its antigen is undetermined. This sample stems from a study of cytomegalovirus exposure and HLA in healthy donors. PCR primers comprised 60 Vbeta and 13 Jbeta primers. Methods used by the authors: There were some 87 million unique TCR beta chains by a later count, and about 12 million of them were shared. Sequencing used immunoSEQ multiplex PCR; TCRdb keeps in-frame clones, though not all of them. That table furnishes V, J and clone size, whereas the DNA furnished D and trimming. The sample contains approximately 93,000 clones, 78% of which appear only once. General study findings and limits: The investigators catalogued 160 or so TCR beta chains as cytomegalovirus-associated. Presence/absence analysis assumed near-uniform sequencing depth across donors. Later analysis identified several of the most significant clusters that appeared linked to common viral pathogens.

The CDR3 has 15 residues. Germline V gives CDR1 SGHNT, CDR2 YYREEE (reference sequence). The V segment lost 0 bases and the J segment 2 bases; nucleotides outside the gene matches: 4. The chain carries TRBV5-4 and TRBJ1-1, with 7 bases that match TRBD1. Input material: PBMCs. The TCR originated in a woman aged 40 to 50 in good health and CMV-seronegative. CDR3 in amino acids: CASSLAGQANTEAFF. The CDR3 coding sequence is TGTGCCAGCAGCTTGGCAGGACAGGCCAACACTGAAGCTTTCTTT. Combining the CDR3 with reference TRBV5-4 and TRBJ1-1 gives the whole variable domain ETGVTQSPTHLIKTRGQQVTLRCSSQSGHNTVSWYQQALGQGPQFIFQYYREEENGRGNFPPRFSGLQFPNYSSELNVNALELDDSALYLCASSLAGQANTEAFFGQGTRLTVV.